Sequencing of this TCR beta chain was carried out in a study of T cell repertoires in cytomegalovirus infection. On the study more broadly: Public signatures in TCR beta pointed to CMV infection and matching HLA type.

MiXCR, run by TCRdb on the reads, gives a single entry per CDR3 protein. The top ten hold roughly a quarter of the sample, which has roughly 500,000 distinct CDR3 sequences, more than 15% seen once. CDR3 length equals 13 residues. Germline CDR1 is SNHLY and CDR2 is FYNNEI. Trimming removed 1 base at V and 4 bases at J, with 5 bases between. At least ten counts were recorded for this clonotype. The sequence derives from a human donor in good health (CMV status not recorded). Some clones in this sample may be carry-over from other donors' samples. Sequences were obtained from CD8+ T cells from PBMCs. V is TRBV2 and J is TRBJ2-1, with D hard to call. CDR3 bases: TGTGCCAGCAGTGAAGGACTGTACAATGAGCAGTTCTTC. Its translation: CASSEGLYNEQFF.